Below, one T cell receptor beta chain is given with its context. The CDR3 covers 13 residues. The V gene lost 6 bases and the J gene lost 8 bases, with 11 bases spanning the gap. Per germline, CDR1 MNHEY and CDR2 SMNVEV (reference sequence). The protocol was immunoSEQ multiplex PCR, while the TCRdb copy is restricted to in-frame clones and leaves out a portion. Of a few thousand clones in the sample, 80% were seen once. This specimen comes from a study of T cell changes during pregnancy in multiple sclerosis. This sequence was found in a female patient with multiple sclerosis, enrolled in a pregnancy study. Some clones in this sample may be carry-over from other donors' samples. The sequencing input was CD4+ T cells from PBMCs (not recorded whether the cells were cultured). The gene calls are TRBV27 and TRBJ1-6; D unresolved. The CDR3 DNA sequence: TGTGCCAGCAGCGGCCTAGGAGATTCACCCCTCCACTTT. Protein sequence: CASSGLGDSPLHF.